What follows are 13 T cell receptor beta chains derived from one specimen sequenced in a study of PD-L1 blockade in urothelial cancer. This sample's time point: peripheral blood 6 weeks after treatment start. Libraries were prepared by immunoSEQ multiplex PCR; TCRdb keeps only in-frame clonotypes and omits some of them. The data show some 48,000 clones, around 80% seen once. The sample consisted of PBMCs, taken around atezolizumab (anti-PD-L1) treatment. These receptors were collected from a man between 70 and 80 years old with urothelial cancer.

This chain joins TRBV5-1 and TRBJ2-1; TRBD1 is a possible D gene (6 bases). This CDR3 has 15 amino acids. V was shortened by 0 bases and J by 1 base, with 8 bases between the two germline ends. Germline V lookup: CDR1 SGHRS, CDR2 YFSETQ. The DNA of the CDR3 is TGCGCCAGCAGCTTGGACAGGGTGTCCTACAATGAGCAGTTCTTC. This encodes CASSLDRVSYNEQFF.

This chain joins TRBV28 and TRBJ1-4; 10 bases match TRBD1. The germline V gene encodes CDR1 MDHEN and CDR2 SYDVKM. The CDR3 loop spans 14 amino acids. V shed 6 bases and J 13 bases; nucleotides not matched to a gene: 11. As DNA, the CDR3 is TGTGCCAGCAGGGGGGGACAGGGGAGCCTTGGACTGTTTTTT. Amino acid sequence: CASRGGQGSLGLFF. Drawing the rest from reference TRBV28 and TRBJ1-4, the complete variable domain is DVKVTQSSRYLVKRTGEKVFLECVQDMDHENMFWYRQDPGLGLRLIYFSYDVKMKEKGDIPEGYSVSREKKERFSLILESASTNQTSMYLCASRGGQGSLGLFFGSGTQLSVL.

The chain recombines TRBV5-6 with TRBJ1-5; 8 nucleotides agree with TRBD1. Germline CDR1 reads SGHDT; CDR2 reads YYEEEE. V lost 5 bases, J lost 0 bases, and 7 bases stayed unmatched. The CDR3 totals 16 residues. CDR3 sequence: CASSVGDRYSNQPQHF. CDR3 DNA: TGTGCCAGCAGTGTGGGGGACAGGTATAGCAATCAGCCCCAGCATTTT.

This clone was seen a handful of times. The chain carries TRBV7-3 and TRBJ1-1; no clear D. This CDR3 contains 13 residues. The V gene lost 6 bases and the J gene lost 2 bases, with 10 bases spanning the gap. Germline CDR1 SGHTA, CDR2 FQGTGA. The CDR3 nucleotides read TGTGCCAGCAGGAATGAGGCTAACACTGAAGCTTTCTTT. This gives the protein CASRNEANTEAFF.

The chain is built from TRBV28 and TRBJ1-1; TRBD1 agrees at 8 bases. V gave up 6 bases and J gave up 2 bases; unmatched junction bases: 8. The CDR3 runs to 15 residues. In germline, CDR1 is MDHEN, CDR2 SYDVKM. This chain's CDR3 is CASSTPGQGNTEAFF. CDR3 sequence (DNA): TGTGCCAGCAGCACCCCAGGACAGGGAAACACTGAAGCTTTCTTT.

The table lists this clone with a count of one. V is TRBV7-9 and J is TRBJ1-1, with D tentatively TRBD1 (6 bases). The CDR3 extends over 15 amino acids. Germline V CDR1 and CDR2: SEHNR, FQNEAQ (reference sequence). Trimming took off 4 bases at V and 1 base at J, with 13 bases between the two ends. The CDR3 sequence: CASSSWGRANTEAFF. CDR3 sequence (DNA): TGTGCCAGCAGCTCCTGGGGGCGGGCGAACACTGAAGCTTTCTTT.

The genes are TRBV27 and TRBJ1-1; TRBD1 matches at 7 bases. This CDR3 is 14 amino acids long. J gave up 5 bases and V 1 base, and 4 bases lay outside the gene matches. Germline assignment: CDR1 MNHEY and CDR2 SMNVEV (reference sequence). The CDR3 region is CASSLYSGGTEAFF. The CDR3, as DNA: TGTGCCAGCAGTTTATATTCAGGGGGGACTGAAGCTTTCTTT.

CDR3 nucleotide sequence: TGTGCCTCCTCCCCTGGGACTAGCGGGGGCGATACGCAGTATTTT. It specifies CASSPGTSGGDTQYF. The chain employs TRBV30 and TRBJ2-3; 14 positions agree with TRBD2. The CDR3 length is 15 residues. CDR1 and CDR2 (germline): GTSNPN, SVGIG (reference sequence). V lost 7 bases to trimming and J lost 6 bases; unmatched junction nucleotides: 9.

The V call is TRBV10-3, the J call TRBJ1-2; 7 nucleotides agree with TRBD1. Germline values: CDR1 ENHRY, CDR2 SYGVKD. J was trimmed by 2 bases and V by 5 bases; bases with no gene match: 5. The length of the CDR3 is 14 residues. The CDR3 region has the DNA TGTGCCATCAGTACGGGACAGTCGAACTATGGCTACACCTTC. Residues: CAISTGQSNYGYTF.

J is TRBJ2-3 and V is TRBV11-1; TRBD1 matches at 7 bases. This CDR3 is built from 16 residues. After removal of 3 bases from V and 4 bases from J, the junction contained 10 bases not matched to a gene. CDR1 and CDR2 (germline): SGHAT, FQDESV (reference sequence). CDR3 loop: CASSFRGQPLPDTQYF. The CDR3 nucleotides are TGTGCCAGCAGCTTCCGGGGACAGCCTCTTCCAGATACGCAGTATTTT.

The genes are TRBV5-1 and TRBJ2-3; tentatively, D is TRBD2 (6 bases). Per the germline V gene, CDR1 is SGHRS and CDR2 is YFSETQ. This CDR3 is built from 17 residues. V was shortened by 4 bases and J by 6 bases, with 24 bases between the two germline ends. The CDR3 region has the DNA TGCGCCAGCAGCCCCGGAGGGGTCTCCCCCGAAGCCGATACGCAGTATTTT. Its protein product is CASSPGGVSPEADTQYF.

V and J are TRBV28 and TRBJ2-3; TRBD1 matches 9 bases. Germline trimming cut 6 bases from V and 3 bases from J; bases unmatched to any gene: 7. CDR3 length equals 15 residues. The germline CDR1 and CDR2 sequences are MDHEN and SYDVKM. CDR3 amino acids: CASRGQGEVTDTQYF. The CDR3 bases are TGTGCCAGCAGGGGACAGGGAGAAGTAACAGATACGCAGTATTTT.

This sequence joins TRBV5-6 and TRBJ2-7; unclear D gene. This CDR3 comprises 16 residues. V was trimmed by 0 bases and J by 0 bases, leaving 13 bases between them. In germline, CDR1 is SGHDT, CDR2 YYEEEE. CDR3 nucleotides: TGTGCCAGCAGCTTGGGGGCCTTTTTAAACTCCTACGAGCAGTACTTC. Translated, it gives CASSLGAFLNSYEQYF.